The next 7 T cell receptor beta chains were all read from a single sample in a study of blood T cell repertoires in COVID-19. Produced via immunoSEQ multiplex PCR; TCRdb's table is partial and in-frame only. The sample shows 360,000 or so clones, under 85% of them seen only once. Sequencing was performed on PBMCs or T cells enriched from blood (not recorded which). These receptors originate from a woman aged 50 to 65 who had recovered from COVID-19.

The chain carries TRBV7-9 and TRBJ1-1; 11 bases fit TRBD1. CDR3 length: 15 residues. J gave up 5 bases and V 6 bases, and 8 bases lay outside the gene matches. Germline CDR1 and CDR2: SEHNR and FQNEAQ (reference sequence). The CDR3 is CASSRGTGGRTEAFF. The CDR3 DNA reads TGTGCCAGCAGTCGAGGGACAGGGGGAAGGACTGAAGCTTTCTTT.

V and J are TRBV7-9 and TRBJ2-1; a weak D match, TRBD2 (6 bases). The germline gives CDR1 SEHNR, CDR2 FQNEAQ (reference sequence). This CDR3 has 15 amino acids. V was shortened by 5 bases and J by 1 base, with 12 bases between the two germline ends. CDR3 residues: CASSPVAGSYNEQFF. CDR3 bases: TGTGCCAGCAGCCCTGTGGCGGGGTCCTACAATGAGCAGTTCTTC.

V gene TRBV7-9 combines with J gene TRBJ2-5, with 7 bases lining up with TRBD1. The CDR3 is 14 amino acids. From germline, CDR1 is SEHNR and CDR2 FQNEAQ (reference sequence). With V trimmed by 5 bases and J by 7 bases, 10 bases remained unmatched. CDR3 sequence: CASSPPGTAPTQYF. CDR3 nucleotides: TGTGCCAGCAGCCCACCTGGGACAGCCCCGACCCAGTACTTC.

This chain links TRBV24-1 with TRBJ2-1, with a weak D call TRBD2 (6 bases). The germline V gene has CDR1 KGHDR and CDR2 SFDVKD. The V end lost 3 bases, the J end lost 7 bases, and 9 bases lay between the germline ends. This CDR3 is built from 13 residues. DNA for the CDR3: TGTGCCACCAGTGATCCAGGGAGGAATGAGCAGTTCTTC. As protein: CATSDPGRNEQFF.

V usage is TRBV12-5 and J usage is TRBJ1-1, with TRBD1 matching over 7 bases. Germline V CDR1 and CDR2: LGHNT, FRNRAP. The CDR3 has 13 residues. V gave up 1 base and J gave up 11 bases; unmatched junction bases: 7. The CDR3 region is CASGLEGAREAFF. CDR3 in DNA: TGTGCTAGTGGTTTGGAGGGGGCTAGGGAGGCTTTCTTT.

J is TRBJ1-4 and V is TRBV11-2; tentatively, D is TRBD1 (5 bases). Trimming cost V 5 bases and J 3 bases, with 13 bases left between them. This CDR3 is built from 15 residues. From germline, CDR1 is SGHAT and CDR2 FQNNGV. The DNA for the CDR3 is TGTGCCAGCAGCCCGACTAGAGGGGCTAATGAAAAACTGTTTTTT. This translates into CASSPTRGANEKLFF.

This rearrangement joins TRBV18 to TRBJ1-1; no clear D. CDR3 length: 11 amino acids. Germline CDR1 is KGHSH and CDR2 is LQKENI. The V gene lost 10 bases and the J gene lost 1 base, with 7 bases spanning the gap. CDR3 DNA sequence: TGTGCCACCCTGGCGAACACTGAAGCTTTCTTT. It specifies CATLANTEAFF.